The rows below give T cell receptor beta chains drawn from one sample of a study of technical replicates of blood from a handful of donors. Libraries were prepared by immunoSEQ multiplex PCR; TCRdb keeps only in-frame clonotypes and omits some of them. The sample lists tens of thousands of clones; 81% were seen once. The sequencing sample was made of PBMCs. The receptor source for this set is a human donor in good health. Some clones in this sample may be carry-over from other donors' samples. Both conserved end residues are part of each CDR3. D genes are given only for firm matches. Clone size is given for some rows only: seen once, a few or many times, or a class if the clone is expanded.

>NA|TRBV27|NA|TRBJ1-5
CASSFGRGGNQPQHF
TGTGCCAGCAGTTTCGGCCGGGGGGGCAATCAGCCCCAGCATTTT
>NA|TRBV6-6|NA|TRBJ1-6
CASSSEFNSPLHF
TGTGCCAGCAGTTCGGAGTTCAATTCACCCCTCCACTTT
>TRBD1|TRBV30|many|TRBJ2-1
CAWRGTGGSNEQFF
TGTGCCTGGAGAGGGACAGGGGGTTCCAATGAGCAGTTCTTC
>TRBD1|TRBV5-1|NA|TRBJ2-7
CASSLGPPDRGLLYEQYF
TGCGCCAGCAGCTTGGGACCCCCAGACAGGGGGCTATTGTACGAGCAGTACTTC
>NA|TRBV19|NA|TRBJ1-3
CASREEGGNTIYF
TGTGCCAGTAGGGAAGAGGGAGGAAACACCATATATTTT
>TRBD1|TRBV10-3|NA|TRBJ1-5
CACGQGDQPQHF
TGTGCCTGCGGACAGGGGGACCAGCCCCAGCATTTT
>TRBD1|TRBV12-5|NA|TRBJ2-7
CASGLDRGIEQYF
TGTGCTAGTGGCCTGGACAGGGGGATCGAGCAGTACTTC
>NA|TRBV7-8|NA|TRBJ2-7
CASSSGEQYF
TGTGCCAGCAGCTCAGGGGAGCAGTACTTC
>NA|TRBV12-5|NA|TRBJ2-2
CASGLGLGGGPTGELFF
TGTGCTAGTGGTTTGGGGTTGGGGGGGGGCCCCACCGGGGAGCTGTTTTTT
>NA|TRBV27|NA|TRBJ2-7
CASSFSSRGGEQYF
TGTGCCAGCAGTTTTTCGAGCCGAGGAGGCGAGCAGTACTTC
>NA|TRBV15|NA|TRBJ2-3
CATSRDRAGSDTQYF
TGTGCCACCAGCAGAGATCGCGCAGGGTCGGATACGCAGTATTTT
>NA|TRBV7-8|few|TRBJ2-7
CASSLASTGTYF
TGTGCCAGCAGCTTAGCGTCCACAGGGACATACTTC
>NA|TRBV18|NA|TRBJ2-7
CASSPAGPTQGQYF
TGTGCCAGCTCACCAGCGGGACCAACGCAGGGGCAGTACTTC
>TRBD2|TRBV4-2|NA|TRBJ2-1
CASSQVSSGGPSSYNEQFF
TGTGCCAGCAGCCAAGTGTCTAGCGGGGGTCCCAGCTCCTACAATGAGCAGTTCTTC
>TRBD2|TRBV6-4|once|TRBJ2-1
CASSDSQAGGLNEQFF
TGTGCCAGCAGTGACTCCCAAGCGGGAGGGCTCAATGAGCAGTTCTTC
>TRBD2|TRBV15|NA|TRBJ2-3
CATSDPHGGGSGGTDTQYF
TGTGCCACCAGTGACCCTCATGGCGGGGGGTCTGGTGGCACAGATACGCAGTATTTT
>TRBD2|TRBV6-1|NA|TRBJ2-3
CASSELAGGPDTQYF
TGTGCCAGCAGTGAACTAGCGGGAGGGCCAGATACGCAGTATTTT
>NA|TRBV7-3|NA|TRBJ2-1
CASSSGWADEQFF
TGTGCCAGCAGCTCAGGGTGGGCCGATGAGCAGTTCTTC
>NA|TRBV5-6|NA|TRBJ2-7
CASSFSGLRNEQYF
TGTGCCAGCAGCTTTTCGGGACTCAGGAACGAGCAGTACTTC
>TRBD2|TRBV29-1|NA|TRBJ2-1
CSVPLAGTYNEQFF
TGCAGCGTCCCACTAGCGGGGACTTACAATGAGCAGTTCTTC
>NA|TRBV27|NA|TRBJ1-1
CASRSPGSTEAFF
TGTGCCAGCAGATCACCGGGGAGCACTGAAGCTTTCTTT
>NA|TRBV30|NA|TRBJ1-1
CAWMAGGNTEAFF
TGTGCCTGGATGGCAGGAGGAAACACTGAAGCTTTCTTT
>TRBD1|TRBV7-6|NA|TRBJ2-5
CASTPPRTGEETQYF
TGTGCCAGCACCCCCCCCCGCACAGGGGAAGAGACCCAGTACTTC
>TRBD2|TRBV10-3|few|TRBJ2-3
CAISKAGGTDTQYF
TGTGCCATCAGTAAAGCGGGGGGCACAGATACGCAGTATTTT
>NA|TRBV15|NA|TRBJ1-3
CATSRDRRFSGNTIYF
TGTGCCACCAGCAGAGATCGGAGGTTTTCTGGAAACACCATATATTTT
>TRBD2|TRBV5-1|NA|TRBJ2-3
CASSLRVAGVLTDTQYF
TGCGCCAGCAGCTTGCGGGTAGCGGGAGTATTAACAGATACGCAGTATTTT
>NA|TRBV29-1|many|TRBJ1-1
CSVYRAGNTEAFF
TGCAGCGTTTACAGGGCCGGGAACACTGAAGCTTTCTTT
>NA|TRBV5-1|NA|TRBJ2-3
CASSLWGRVIGTDTQYF
TGCGCCAGCAGCTTGTGGGGCAGGGTAATCGGGACAGATACGCAGTATTTT
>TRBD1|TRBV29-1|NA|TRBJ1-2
CSVGAWTGANGYTF
TGCAGCGTGGGGGCCTGGACAGGGGCCAATGGCTACACCTTC
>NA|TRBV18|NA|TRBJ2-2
CASSPNGRGTGELFF
TGTGCCAGCTCACCAAACGGGAGAGGCACCGGGGAGCTGTTTTTT
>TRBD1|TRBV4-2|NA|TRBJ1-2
CASSQVTGAEGGYTF
TGTGCCAGCAGCCAAGTTACAGGGGCGGAGGGTGGCTACACCTTC
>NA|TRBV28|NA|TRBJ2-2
CATLTGGSTGELFF
TGTGCCACCTTGACGGGTGGGTCGACCGGGGAGCTGTTTTTT
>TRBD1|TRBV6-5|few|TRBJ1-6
CASSYSGQGGSPLHF
TGTGCCAGCAGTTACTCCGGACAGGGTGGTTCACCCCTCCACTTT
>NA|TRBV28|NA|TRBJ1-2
CASSVTRGRVGYTF
TGTGCCAGCAGTGTAACCCGAGGCAGGGTTGGCTACACCTTC